This T cell receptor (beta chain) was captured in a study of blood T cell repertoires in COVID-19. Those who participated ranged in age from roughly 18 to 100 years and resided in under 25 US areas. Original analysis: Estimation of nucleated cell counts relied on the amplification of reference gene primers. Generated by immunoSEQ multiplex PCR, the TCRdb table keeps only in-frame clones and is missing some. V and J calls and clone size are given by that table; D and trimming were obtained from the DNA. Counted here are over 150,000 clones, about 90% occurring once; the ten biggest clones make up roughly 9%. The origin of this receptor is a young woman who had recovered from COVID-19. The sequenced sample consisted of PBMCs or T cells enriched from blood (not recorded which).

The CDR3 DNA sequence: TGCACCAGCAGCCAGCGACGGACTAGCACAGATACGCAGTATTTT. It encodes CTSSQRRTSTDTQYF. The chain employs TRBV1 and TRBJ2-3; no DNA check was done on the table's D call, TRBD2. TRBV1 is flagged as a pseudogene. This CDR3 region has 15 residues.